This TCR beta chain was captured by sequencing in a study of control samples from healthy donors and cancer patients. CDR3 length: 17 residues. Per germline, CDR1 SEHNR and CDR2 FQNEAQ (reference sequence). V gave up 4 bases and J gave up 4 bases; unmatched junction bases: 11. TCRdb's table, derived via immunoSEQ multiplex PCR, lists solely in-frame clones and lacks some. Here the sample spans fewer than 250,000 clones, over 80% being singletons. In this sample, this clone turned up once. The chain recombines TRBV7-9 with TRBJ2-3; TRBD1 matches at 10 bases. This sequence originates from a man younger than 40 in good health. What was sequenced was blood. CDR3 amino acids: CASSSRVGQGVADTQYF. The CDR3 nucleotides read TGTGCCAGCAGCTCGAGAGTCGGACAGGGGGTAGCAGATACGCAGTATTTT.